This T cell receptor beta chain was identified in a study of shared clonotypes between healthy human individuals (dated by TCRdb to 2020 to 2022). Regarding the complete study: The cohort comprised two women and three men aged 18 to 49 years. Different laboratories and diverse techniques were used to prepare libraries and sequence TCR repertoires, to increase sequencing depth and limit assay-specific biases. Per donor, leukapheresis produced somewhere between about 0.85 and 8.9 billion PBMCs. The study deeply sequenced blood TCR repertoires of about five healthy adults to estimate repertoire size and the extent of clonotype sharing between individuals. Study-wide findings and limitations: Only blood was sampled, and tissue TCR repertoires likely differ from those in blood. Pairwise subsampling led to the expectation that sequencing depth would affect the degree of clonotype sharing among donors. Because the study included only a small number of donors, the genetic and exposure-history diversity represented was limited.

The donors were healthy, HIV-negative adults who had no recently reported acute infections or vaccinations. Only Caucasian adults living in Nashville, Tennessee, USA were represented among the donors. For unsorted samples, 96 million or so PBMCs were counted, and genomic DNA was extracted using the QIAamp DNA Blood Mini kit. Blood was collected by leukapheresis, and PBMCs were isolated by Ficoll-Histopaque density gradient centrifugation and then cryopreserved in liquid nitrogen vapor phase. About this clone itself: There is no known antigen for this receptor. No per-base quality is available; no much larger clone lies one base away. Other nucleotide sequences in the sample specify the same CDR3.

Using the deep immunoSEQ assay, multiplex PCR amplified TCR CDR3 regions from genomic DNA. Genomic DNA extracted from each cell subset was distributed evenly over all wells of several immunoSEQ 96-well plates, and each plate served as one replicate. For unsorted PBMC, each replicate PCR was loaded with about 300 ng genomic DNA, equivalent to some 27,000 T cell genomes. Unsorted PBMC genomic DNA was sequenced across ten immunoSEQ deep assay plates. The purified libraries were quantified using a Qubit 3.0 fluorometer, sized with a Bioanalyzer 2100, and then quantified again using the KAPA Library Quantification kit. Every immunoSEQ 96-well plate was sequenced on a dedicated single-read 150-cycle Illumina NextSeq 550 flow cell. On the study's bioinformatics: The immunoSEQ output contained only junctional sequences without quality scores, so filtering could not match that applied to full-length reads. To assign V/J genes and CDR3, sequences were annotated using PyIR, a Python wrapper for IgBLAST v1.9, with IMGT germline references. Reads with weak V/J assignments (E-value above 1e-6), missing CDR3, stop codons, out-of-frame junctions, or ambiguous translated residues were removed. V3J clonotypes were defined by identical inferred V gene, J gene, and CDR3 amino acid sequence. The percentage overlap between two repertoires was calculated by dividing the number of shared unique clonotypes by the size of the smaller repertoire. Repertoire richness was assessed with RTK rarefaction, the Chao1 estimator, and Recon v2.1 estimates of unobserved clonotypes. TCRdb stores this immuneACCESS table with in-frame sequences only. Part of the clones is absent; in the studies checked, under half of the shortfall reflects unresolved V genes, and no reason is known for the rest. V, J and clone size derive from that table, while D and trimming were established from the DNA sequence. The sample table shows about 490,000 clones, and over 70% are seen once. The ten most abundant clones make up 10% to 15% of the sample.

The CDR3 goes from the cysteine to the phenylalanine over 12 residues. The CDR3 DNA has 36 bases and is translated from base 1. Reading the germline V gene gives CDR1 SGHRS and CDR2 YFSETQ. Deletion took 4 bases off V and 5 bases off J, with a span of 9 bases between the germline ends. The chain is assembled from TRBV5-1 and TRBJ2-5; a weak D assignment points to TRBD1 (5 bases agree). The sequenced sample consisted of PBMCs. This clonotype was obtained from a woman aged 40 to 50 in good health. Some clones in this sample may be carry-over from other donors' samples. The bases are TGCGCCAGCAGCCCACCAGGGGAGACCCAGTACTTC. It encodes CASSPPGETQYF.